The 17 T cell receptor beta chains below were found in one sample sequenced in a study of T cell changes during pregnancy in multiple sclerosis. Produced via immunoSEQ multiplex PCR; TCRdb's table is partial and in-frame only. This repertoire shows some 15,000 clones, about nine tenths found once; its top ten account for 7.7%. The sample consisted of CD8+ T cells from peripheral blood mononuclear cells, taken in the second trimester of pregnancy. The receptors originated from a female donor in good health, enrolled as a control in a pregnancy study.

The gene calls are TRBV15 and TRBJ2-3; 7 nucleotides agree with TRBD1. The germline V gene encodes CDR1 LNHNV and CDR2 YYDKDF (reference sequence). V lost 1 base to trimming and J lost 0 bases; unmatched junction nucleotides: 16. The length of the CDR3 is 20 residues. This CDR3 is CATSRASTGAARPSTDTQYF. The CDR3 DNA follows: TGTGCCACCAGCAGAGCATCTACAGGGGCGGCCCGCCCTAGCACAGATACGCAGTATTTT.

The chain carries TRBV5-6 and TRBJ2-1, with D tentatively TRBD2 (5 bases). Germline V lookup: CDR1 SGHDT, CDR2 YYEEEE. Trimming stripped 3 bases from V and 5 bases from J, with 6 bases between. The CDR3 runs to 12 residues. The CDR3 loop reads CASSSGDNEQFF. The CDR3, as DNA: TGTGCCAGCAGCTCCGGGGACAATGAGCAGTTCTTC.

The genes are TRBV5-6 and TRBJ2-1; the D gene is possibly TRBD2 (6 bases). The ends were cut back, 3 bases at V and 7 bases at J, with 14 bases in the middle. Germline values: CDR1 SGHDT, CDR2 YYEEEE. This CDR3 is built from 14 residues. CDR3 DNA: TGTGCCAGCAGCTCGCCCGGGGGAGGAAATGAGCAGTTCTTC. This sequence encodes CASSSPGGGNEQFF.

This clone has just one count. V and J are TRBV4-3 and TRBJ2-1; 7 positions agree with TRBD2. The CDR3 sequence is 14 residues long. The J segment lost 10 bases and the V segment lost 1 base, leaving 7 bases of the junction unmatched. Germline lookup yields CDR1 LGHNA and CDR2 YSLEER. The CDR3 DNA reads as TGCGCCAGCAGCCAAGTAGTGCGGCGGGAGGAGCAGTTCTTC. It encodes CASSQVVRREEQFF.

The count of this clone is one. The V gene is TRBV27, the J gene TRBJ1-5; TRBD1 matches 7 bases. There are 14 residues in the CDR3. Losses at the gene ends were 3 bases for V and 10 bases for J; bases not matched to a gene: 9. In germline, CDR1 is MNHEY, CDR2 SMNVEV (reference sequence). CDR3 region: CASSFGGGPSPQHF. The CDR3 DNA is TGTGCCAGCAGTTTTGGAGGGGGCCCCTCCCCCCAGCATTTT.

This chain connects TRBV30 to TRBJ1-5, with 7 bases lining up with TRBD1. The CDR3 consists of 13 residues. The ends lost 4 bases at V and 3 bases at J; junction bases unmatched: 3. CDR1 and CDR2 from the germline V gene are GTSNPN and SVGIG (reference sequence). The CDR3 DNA follows: TGTGCCTGGAATGGACAGGACAATCAGCCCCAGCATTTT. Translated, it gives CAWNGQDNQPQHF.

As DNA, the CDR3 is TGTGCCATCAGTGAGTCGGACAGCTTTTATGGCTACACCTTC. It specifies CAISESDSFYGYTF. The V and J genes are TRBV10-3 and TRBJ1-2; tentative D call: TRBD1 (6 bases). This CDR3 has 14 amino acids. Germline-derived CDR1 and CDR2 are ENHRY and SYGVKD. Trimming took off 0 bases at V and 5 bases at J, with 10 bases between the two ends.

This chain connects TRBV5-6 to TRBJ2-1; tentative D call: TRBD2 (6 bases). The CDR3 has 16 residues. Germline CDR1 and CDR2: SGHDT and YYEEEE. Trimming left V 1 base short and J 6 bases short, with 17 bases between. The CDR3 loop is CASSLWVGDSSNEQFF. The CDR3 region has the DNA TGTGCCAGCAGCTTGTGGGTGGGGGACTCGAGCAATGAGCAGTTCTTC. Complete variable domain (other parts from reference TRBV5-6 and TRBJ2-1): DAGVTQSPTHLIKTRGQQVTLRCSPKSGHDTVSWYQQALGQGPQFIFQYYEEEERQRGNFPDRFSGHQFPNYSSELNVNALLLGDSALYLCASSLWVGDSSNEQFFGPGTRLTVL.

This chain joins TRBV30 and TRBJ2-7; TRBD1 matches at 7 bases. Germline V gene lookup returns CDR1 GTSNPN and CDR2 SVGIG (reference sequence). There are 14 residues in the CDR3. V dropped 2 bases and J dropped 2; count of bases not matched to a gene: 6. The CDR3 loop is CAWSPRDRAYEQYF. The CDR3 DNA sequence: TGTGCCTGGAGTCCCCGGGACAGAGCCTACGAGCAGTACTTC.

The V and J genes are TRBV9 and TRBJ2-7, with 10 bases matching TRBD2. The CDR3 totals 15 residues. Germline CDR1 and CDR2: SGDLS and YYNGEE. V gave up 2 bases and J gave up 5 bases; unmatched junction bases: 7. Here the CDR3 DNA reads TGTGCCAGCAGCGTCGAGGGACTAGCGCCCGACGAGCAGTACTTC. Its translation: CASSVEGLAPDEQYF.

V is TRBV6-1 and J is TRBJ2-7; D may be TRBD1 (5 bases). Germline CDR1 is MNHNS and CDR2 is SASEGT. V gave up 4 bases and J gave up 2 bases, with 15 bases separating them. CDR3 size: 15 residues. CDR3 DNA sequence: TGTGCCAGCAGTGGGATGGTAGAAGGGGCCTACGAGCAGTACTTC. Protein: CASSGMVEGAYEQYF.

The chain is built from TRBV7-8 and TRBJ2-3; TRBD2 agrees at 8 bases. V was pared by 5 bases and J by 2 bases, with 9 bases of the junction left unmatched. The CDR3 contains 16 residues. CDR1 and CDR2 (germline): SGHVS, FQNEAQ. Written as DNA, the CDR3 is TGTGCCAGCAGCCCGGTTAGCGGGGACCCCACAGATACGCAGTATTTT. This sequence encodes CASSPVSGDPTDTQYF.

The V call is TRBV29-1, the J call TRBJ2-1, with 9 bases aligning to TRBD2. In germline, CDR1 is SQVTM, CDR2 ANQGSEA. The V gene end was trimmed by 6 bases and the J gene end by 8 bases; junction bases not matched to a gene: 14. The CDR3 covers 15 residues. The CDR3 is CSVRSSLAGLDEQFF. The CDR3 DNA follows: TGCAGCGTCAGAAGCAGTCTAGCGGGACTGGATGAGCAGTTCTTC.

The CDR3 region is CASSQKGGVGTGELFF. In DNA form, the CDR3 reads TGCGCCAGCAGCCAAAAGGGGGGGGTCGGGACCGGGGAGCTGTTTTTT. This chain links TRBV4-1 with TRBJ2-2; maybe TRBD2 (7 bases). V lost 2 bases to trimming and J lost 5 bases, with 15 bases between them. CDR1 is MGHRA, CDR2 YSYEKL, per germline. There are 16 residues in the CDR3.

J is TRBJ2-2 and V is TRBV4-1, with TRBD2 matching over 13 bases. In germline, CDR1 is MGHRA, CDR2 YSYEKL. Unmatched junction bases numbered 7, after V lost 4 bases and J lost 5 bases. CDR3 size: 17 residues. The CDR3 DNA reads as TGCGCCAGCAGCCTAGGACTAGCGGGAGTAAAAACCGGGGAGCTGTTTTTT. This sequence encodes CASSLGLAGVKTGELFF.

The rearrangement joins TRBV5-1 to TRBJ2-3; 9 bases fit TRBD2. The CDR3 runs to 14 residues. Per the germline V gene, CDR1 is SGHRS and CDR2 is YFSETQ. V lost 6 bases to trimming and J lost 2 bases; unmatched junction nucleotides: 4. The CDR3 protein is CASKASGNTDTQYF. CDR3 coding DNA: TGCGCCAGCAAGGCTAGCGGGAACACAGATACGCAGTATTTT. Full variable domain (outside the CDR3, taken from reference TRBV5-1 and TRBJ2-3): KAGVTQTPRYLIKTRGQQVTLSCSPISGHRSVSWYQQTPGQGLQFLFEYFSETQRNKGNFPGRFSGRQFSNSRSEMNVSTLELGDSALYLCASKASGNTDTQYFGPGTRLTVL.

The chain employs TRBV19 and TRBJ1-1, with D possibly TRBD1 on 6 matching bases. The germline V gene encodes CDR1 LNHDA and CDR2 SQIVND (reference sequence). The V and J ends lost 5 bases and 8 bases respectively, with 21 bases between them. CDR3 size: 15 residues. CDR3: CASSSRFAAGTEAFF. CDR3 nucleotide sequence: TGTGCCAGTAGTTCCCGATTTGCCGCCGGGACAGAAGCTTTCTTT.